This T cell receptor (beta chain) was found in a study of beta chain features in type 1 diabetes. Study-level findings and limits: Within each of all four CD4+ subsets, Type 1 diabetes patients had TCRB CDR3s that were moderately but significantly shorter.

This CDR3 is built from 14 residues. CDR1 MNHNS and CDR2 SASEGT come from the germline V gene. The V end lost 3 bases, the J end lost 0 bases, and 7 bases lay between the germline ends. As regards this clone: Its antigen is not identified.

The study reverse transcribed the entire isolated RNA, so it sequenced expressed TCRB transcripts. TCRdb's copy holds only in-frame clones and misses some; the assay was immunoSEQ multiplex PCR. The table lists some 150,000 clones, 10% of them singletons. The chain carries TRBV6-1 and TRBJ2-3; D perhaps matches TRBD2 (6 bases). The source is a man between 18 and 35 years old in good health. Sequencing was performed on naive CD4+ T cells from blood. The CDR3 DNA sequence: TGTGCCAGCAGTGACGCGGGGAGCACAGATACGCAGTATTTT. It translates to CASSDAGSTDTQYF.